These T cell receptor beta chains were read from a single sample in a study of T cell responses to AZD1222 COVID-19 vaccine. Sequencing was performed with immunoSEQ multiplex PCR; in TCRdb, only in-frame clones are kept and a portion is missing. This table holds some 74,000 clones, roughly nine tenths found once. Here the sequenced sample was peripheral blood, taken 28 days after the second AZD1222 dose. The receptors were sampled from an adult who received the AZD1222 COVID-19 vaccine. CDR3s leave out the opening cysteine and the closing phenylalanine or tryptophan.

j_call v_call cdr3_aa
TRBJ1-5 TRBV2 ASSVSRGRVQPQH
TRBJ1-2 TRBV7-2 AQNGGLGGNYGYT
TRBJ2-5 TRBV7-2 ASSLVTSGRSPETQY
TRBJ2-2 TRBV27 ASSLRWGTSEGTGELF
TRBJ1-2 TRBV11-1 ASSLTGLHYGYT
TRBJ1-1 TRBV6-6 ASSYQNTEAF
TRBJ2-4 TRBV11-2 ASSLLGGTPDKNIQY
TRBJ1-2 TRBV5-6 ASSTGLSYGYT
TRBJ1-2 TRBV6-2/TRBV6-3 ASSEHRVANYGYT
TRBJ2-3 TRBV9 ASSVEGYGGASTDTQY
TRBJ2-2 TRBV9 ASSLLLANTGELF
TRBJ2-7 TRBV7-8 ASSSIRDRGSEQY
TRBJ1-2 TRBV6-5 ASSTGQGRYT
TRBJ1-2 TRBV6-6 ASRLDNSYGYT
TRBJ1-3 TRBV29-1 SVWAAAGNTIY
TRBJ1-1 TRBV3-1/TRBV3-2 ASSPTVGGEGTEAF
TRBJ1-2 TRBV6-4 ASSDSAAGNYGYT
TRBJ2-1 TRBV7-9 ASSFRDRAYNEQF
TRBJ1-1 TRBV14 ASSQVGTEAF
TRBJ1-2 TRBV18 ASSQTVNYGYT
TRBJ1-2 TRBV19 ASSIGSVYGYT
TRBJ1-2 TRBV18 ASSQEMSSNYGYT
TRBJ2-1 TRBV7-9 ASSLLEQF
TRBJ2-7 TRBV6-6 ASSPREEQY
TRBJ2-5 TRBV6-5 ASSPRGARETQY
TRBJ1-4 TRBV6-5 ASSLRGTGNEKLF
TRBJ1-1 TRBV19 ASSRPPENTEAF
TRBJ1-1 TRBV6-5 ASSRQGTGNTEAF
TRBJ2-7 TRBV5-5 ASSLISTILSGGFSEQY
TRBJ1-2 TRBV7-2 ASSLGRADSYGYT
TRBJ2-7 TRBV7-7 ASSLSDGVSYEQY
TRBJ1-1 TRBV5-8 ASSSRGMWAF
TRBJ2-3 TRBV27 ASRSAGADGTDTQY
TRBJ1-5 TRBV2 ASRNQGNQPQH
TRBJ2-2 TRBV7-9 ASSLSGGTGELF
TRBJ2-1 TRBV19 ASSEGQGAYNEQF
TRBJ2-7 TRBV5-3 ARLDVSSYEQY
TRBJ2-2 TRBV11-3 ASSLGRTGGFDGELF
TRBJ1-2 TRBV10-3 AISGVKGTGPYGYT
TRBJ2-1 TRBV4-1 ASSQAPRGLAMNEQF
TRBJ1-5 TRBV28 ASSLYGTGGAGQPQH
TRBJ1-2 TRBV7-2 ASSPRQGGYT